This TCR beta chain was captured by sequencing in a study of T-cell memory formation after mild COVID-19. Looking at the study overall: Largely donor-specific TCR clusters were found.

Study-level points and caveats: The study found contracting CD4+ clones mainly in CM and EM and contracting CD8+ clones in EMRA. Clones that contracted from day 15 to 85 were balanced CD4/CD8, while later expanders leaned CD4+.

Each CDR3 protein is one row after TCRdb ran MiXCR on the 5' RACE reads. The sample lists about 140,000 distinct CDR3 sequences; about 14% were seen once. The V end lost 5 bases, the J end lost 2 bases, and 13 bases lay between the germline ends. The CDR3 runs 13 residues. The germline CDR1 and CDR2 sequences are SQVTM and ANQGSEA. Many counts were recorded for this clonotype. The target antigen is unknown. The receptor comes from an adult woman who had mild COVID-19 (a few samples of this study predate the infection). Cell type and time point are not known. The sample comprised PBMCs or a T cell subset sorted from them (not recorded which). The chain carries TRBV29-1 and TRBJ2-7, with D possibly matching TRBD1 (5 bases). CDR3 nucleotide sequence: TGCAGCGTTTCAGGGAAGGGAACCTACGAGCAGTACTTC. Translating it yields CSVSGKGTYEQYF.